The clone carrying this T cell receptor beta chain showed up many times. This sample is part of a study of neurological immune-mediated disorders. Documented time point: longitudinal time-point 3. Over 160 million TCR-beta sequences from 15-18 subjects were obtained in each sequencing run. TCRdb independently ran MiXCR on the 5' RACE reads; one entry per CDR3 protein. The data contain about 49,000 distinct CDR3 sequences, roughly 8.3% of them seen just once; the ten biggest clones take up 1.9%. This CDR3 comprises 17 residues. The germline V and J ends were trimmed by 0 bases and 3 bases, with 18 bases remaining between them. The germline V gene encodes CDR1 LNHNV and CDR2 YYDKDF (reference sequence).

This TCR was recovered from a woman between 40 and 50 years old in good health. The sample was PBMCs. V is TRBV15 and J is TRBJ2-7; D is perhaps TRBD1 (7 bases). The CDR3 region has the DNA TGTGCCACCAGCAGAGAGGCTGGAGGGGGCTGGTTCTACGAGCAGTACTTC. It encodes CATSREAGGGWFYEQYF.